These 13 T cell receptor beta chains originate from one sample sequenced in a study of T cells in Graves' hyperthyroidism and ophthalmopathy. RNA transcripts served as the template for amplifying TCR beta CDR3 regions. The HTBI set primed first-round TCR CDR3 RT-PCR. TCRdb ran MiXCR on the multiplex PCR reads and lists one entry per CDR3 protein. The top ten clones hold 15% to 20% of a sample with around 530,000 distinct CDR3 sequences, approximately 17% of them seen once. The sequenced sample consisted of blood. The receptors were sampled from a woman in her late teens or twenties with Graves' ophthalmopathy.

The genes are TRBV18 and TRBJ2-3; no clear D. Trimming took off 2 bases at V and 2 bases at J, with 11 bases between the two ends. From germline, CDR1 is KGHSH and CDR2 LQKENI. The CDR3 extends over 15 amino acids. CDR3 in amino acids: CASSPARATTDTQYF. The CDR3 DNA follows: TGTGCCAGCTCACCAGCACGGGCAACCACAGATACGCAGTATTTT.

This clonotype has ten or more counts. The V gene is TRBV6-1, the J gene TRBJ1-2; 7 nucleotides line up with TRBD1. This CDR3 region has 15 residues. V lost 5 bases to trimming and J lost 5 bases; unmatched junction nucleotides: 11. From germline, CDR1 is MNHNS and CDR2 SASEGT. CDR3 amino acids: CASSTTGTAFYGYTF. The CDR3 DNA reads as TGTGCCAGCAGTACCACCGGGACAGCCTTTTATGGCTACACCTTC.

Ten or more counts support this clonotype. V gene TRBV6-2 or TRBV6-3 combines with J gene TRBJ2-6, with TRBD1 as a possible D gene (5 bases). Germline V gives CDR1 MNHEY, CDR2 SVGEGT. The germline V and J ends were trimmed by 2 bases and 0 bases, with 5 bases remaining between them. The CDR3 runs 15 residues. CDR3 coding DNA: TGTGCCAGCAGTTACGACAGCTCTGGGGCCAACGTCCTGACTTTC. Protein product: CASSYDSSGANVLTF.

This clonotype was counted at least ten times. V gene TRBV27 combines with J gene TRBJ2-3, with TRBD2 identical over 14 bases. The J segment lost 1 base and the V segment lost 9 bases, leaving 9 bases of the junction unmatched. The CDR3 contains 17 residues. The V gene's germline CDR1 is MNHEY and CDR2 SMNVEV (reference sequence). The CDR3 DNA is TGTGCCAGAATCTCAACGGGACTAGCGGGGGGCACAGATACGCAGTATTTT. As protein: CARISTGLAGGTDTQYF.

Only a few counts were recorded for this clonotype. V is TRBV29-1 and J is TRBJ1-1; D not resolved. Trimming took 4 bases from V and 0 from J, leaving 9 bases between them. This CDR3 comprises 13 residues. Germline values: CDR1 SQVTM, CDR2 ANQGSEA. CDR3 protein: CSVVTGVNTEAFF. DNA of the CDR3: TGCAGCGTTGTAACGGGAGTGAACACTGAAGCTTTCTTT.

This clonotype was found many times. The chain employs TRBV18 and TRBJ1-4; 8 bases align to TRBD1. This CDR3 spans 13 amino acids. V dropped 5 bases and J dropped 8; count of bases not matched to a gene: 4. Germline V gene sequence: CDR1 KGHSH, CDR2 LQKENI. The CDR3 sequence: CASSVRDREKLFF. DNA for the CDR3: TGTGCCAGCTCAGTTCGGGACAGGGAAAAACTGTTTTTT.

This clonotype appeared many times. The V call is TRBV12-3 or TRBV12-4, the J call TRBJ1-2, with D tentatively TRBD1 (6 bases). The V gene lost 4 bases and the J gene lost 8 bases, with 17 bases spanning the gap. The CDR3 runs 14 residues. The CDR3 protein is CASSSSPTGTGYTF. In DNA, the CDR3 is TGTGCCAGCAGTTCCTCGCCCACGGGGACAGGCTACACCTTC.

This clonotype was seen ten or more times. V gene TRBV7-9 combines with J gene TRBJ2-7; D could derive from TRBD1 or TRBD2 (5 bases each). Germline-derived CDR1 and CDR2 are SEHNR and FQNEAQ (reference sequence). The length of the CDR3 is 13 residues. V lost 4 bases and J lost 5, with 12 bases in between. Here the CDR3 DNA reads TGTGCCAGCAGCTCACGGGGCAAGAACGAGCAGTACTTC. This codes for CASSSRGKNEQYF.

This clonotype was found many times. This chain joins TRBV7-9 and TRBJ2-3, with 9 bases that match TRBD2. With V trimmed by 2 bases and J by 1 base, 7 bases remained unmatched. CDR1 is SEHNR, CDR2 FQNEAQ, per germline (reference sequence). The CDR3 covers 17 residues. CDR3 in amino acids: CASSLRGWTSGTDTQYF. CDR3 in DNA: TGTGCCAGCAGCTTAAGGGGTTGGACTAGCGGCACAGATACGCAGTATTTT.

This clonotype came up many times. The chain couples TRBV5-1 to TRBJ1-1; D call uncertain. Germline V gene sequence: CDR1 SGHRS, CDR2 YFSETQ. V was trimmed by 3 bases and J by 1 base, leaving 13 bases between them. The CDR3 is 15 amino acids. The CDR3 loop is CASSSRGEENTEAFF. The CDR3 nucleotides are TGCGCCAGCAGCTCTCGAGGTGAAGAGAACACTGAAGCTTTCTTT.

CDR3 protein: CSVEKGGSYEQYF. In DNA, the CDR3 is TGCAGCGTTGAAAAAGGGGGCTCCTACGAGCAGTACTTC. V is TRBV29-1 and J is TRBJ2-7; D might be TRBD1 (6 bases). V lost 2 bases, J lost 0 bases, and 8 bases lay in between. The germline gives CDR1 SQVTM, CDR2 ANQGSEA. The CDR3 covers 13 residues.

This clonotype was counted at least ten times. The CDR3 here is CASSPRDRGSNEQFF. The CDR3 nucleotides are TGTGCCAGCAGCCCCCGGGACAGGGGTTCCAATGAGCAGTTCTTC. This chain links TRBV7-9 with TRBJ2-1; TRBD1 matches at 10 bases. The germline CDR1 and CDR2 sequences are SEHNR and FQNEAQ (reference sequence). The CDR3 is 15 amino acids. V lost 5 bases and J lost 6; bases outside the gene matches: 7. The full variable domain, completed using reference TRBV7-9 and TRBJ2-1, is DTGVSQNPRHKITKRGQNVTFRCDPISEHNRLYWYRQTLGQGPEFLTYFQNEAQLEKSRLLSDRFSAERPKGSFSTLEIQRTEQGDSAMYLCASSPRDRGSNEQFFGPGTRLTVL.

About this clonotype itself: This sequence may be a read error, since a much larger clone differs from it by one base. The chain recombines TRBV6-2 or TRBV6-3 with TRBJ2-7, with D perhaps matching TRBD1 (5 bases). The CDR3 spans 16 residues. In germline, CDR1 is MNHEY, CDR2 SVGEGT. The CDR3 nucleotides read TGTGCCAGCAGTTACCAAAGGGGTCCAGGTTCCTACGAGCAGTGCTTC. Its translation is CASSYQRGPGSYEQCF.